This entry lists 27 T cell receptor beta chains sequenced from one sample in a study of beta chain features in type 1 diabetes. Study-wide results and limits: Shortening of TCRB CDR3s, moderate but significant, appeared in all four CD4+ subsets of Type 1 diabetes patients.

No cognate antigen is known for these TCRs. TCRB transcripts that were expressed got sequenced, as all of the isolated RNA had been reverse transcribed. This table comes from immunoSEQ multiplex PCR, and its TCRdb copy is limited to in-frame clones, with some not included. Of 95,000 to 150,000 clones listed, about 17% are singletons. The sequencing input was central memory CD4+ T cells from blood. The source is a man in his thirties or forties with type 1 diabetes.

In its sample, this clone was seen a few times. This rearrangement joins TRBV7-2 to TRBJ1-1; D is perhaps TRBD1 (6 bases). Trimming shortened V by 5 bases and J by 1 base, and 14 bases separated the two germline ends. In germline, CDR1 is SGHTA, CDR2 FQGNSA. CDR3 length: 15 amino acids. CDR3 DNA sequence: TGTGCCAGCAGCCCGGCACAGGGTAGGAACACTGAAGCTTTCTTT. Translation gives CASSPAQGRNTEAFF.

The table lists this clone with many counts. Other DNA sequences from this sample encode an identical CDR3 as well. This chain links TRBV5-1 with TRBJ2-4; D is perhaps TRBD2 (5 bases). In germline, CDR1 is SGHRS, CDR2 YFSETQ. The CDR3 contains 12 residues. V dropped 4 bases and J dropped 6 bases, with 8 bases sitting between them. The CDR3 loop is CASSLEGNIQYF. In DNA form, the CDR3 reads TGCGCCAGCAGCCTAGAGGGAAACATTCAGTACTTC.

This clone appeared a few times. The chain recombines TRBV30 with TRBJ1-6; D gene ambiguous. Deletions cut 5 bases from V and 4 bases from J, with 15 bases between. CDR1 and CDR2 from the germline V gene are GTSNPN and SVGIG (reference sequence). The CDR3 has 15 residues. The CDR3 reads CAWCPRTGYNSPLHF. In DNA, the CDR3 is TGTGCCTGGTGCCCTCGGACGGGTTATAATTCACCCCTCCACTTT.

In this sample, this clone turned up a few times. The J gene is TRBJ1-2, the V gene TRBV4-3; D is perhaps TRBD1 (5 bases). The germline gives CDR1 LGHNA, CDR2 YSLEER. Trimming removed 4 bases at V and 1 base at J, with 10 bases between. The CDR3 extends over 14 amino acids. Here the CDR3 reads CASSLDTINYGYTF. The DNA of the CDR3 is TGCGCCAGCAGCCTGGACACAATTAACTATGGCTACACCTTC.

This clone was detected only a few times. The rearrangement joins TRBV13 to TRBJ2-2; D remains ambiguous. This CDR3 region has 14 residues. V lost 2 bases to trimming and J lost 9 bases, with 13 bases between them. CDR1 and CDR2 (germline): PRHDT, FYEKMQ (reference sequence). CDR3 sequence: CASSLIANSRELFF. CDR3 bases: TGTGCCAGCAGCTTAATCGCCAATTCCAGGGAGCTGTTTTTT.

The chain is built from TRBV10-3 and TRBJ2-5; no clear D gene. The germline gives CDR1 ENHRY, CDR2 SYGVKD. Trimming removed 8 bases at V and 5 bases at J, with 15 bases between. This CDR3 region has 13 residues. The CDR3 DNA is TGTGCCATCGGGAAGGAGTTCAAGGAGACCCAGTACTTC. Translation: CAIGKEFKETQYF.

This clone occurred a few times. The chain is built from TRBV7-9 and TRBJ1-6; no definite D call. Germline V gene data show CDR1 as SEHNR and CDR2 as FQNEAQ (reference sequence). The CDR3 covers 15 residues. V lost 1 base and J lost 6, with 10 bases in between. CDR3 loop: CASSLVAGANSPLHF. The CDR3 DNA reads as TGTGCCAGCAGCTTAGTTGCAGGAGCTAATTCACCCCTCCACTTT.

V and J are TRBV11-1 and TRBJ2-3; tentative D call: TRBD1 (5 bases). The length of the CDR3 is 14 residues. Trimming removed 5 bases at V and 1 base at J, with 10 bases between. Per the germline V gene, CDR1 is SGHAT and CDR2 is FQDESV (reference sequence). The DNA for the CDR3 is TGTGCCAGCAGCCTCCAGACAGGCACAGATACGCAGTATTTT. Translation: CASSLQTGTDTQYF.

This clone was counted between two and nine times. This sequence joins TRBV2 and TRBJ2-3, with 7 bases aligning to TRBD1. This CDR3 has 14 amino acids. V shed 5 bases, J shed 0 bases, and the junction held 2 bases outside the gene matches. Germline V lookup: CDR1 SNHLY, CDR2 FYNNEI. The CDR3 sequence is CASSSDRSTDTQYF. As DNA, the CDR3 is TGTGCCAGCAGTTCGGACAGGAGCACAGATACGCAGTATTTT.

The V call is TRBV5-6, the J call TRBJ2-3; possible D gene TRBD1, 5 bases. The length of the CDR3 is 15 residues. V shed 0 bases and J shed 2 bases, with 10 bases lying between them. Germline assignment: CDR1 SGHDT and CDR2 YYEEEE. For the CDR3, the DNA is TGTGCCAGCAGCTTGGAAAGGGGAAACACAGATACGCAGTATTTT. Protein product: CASSLERGNTDTQYF.

The chain recombines TRBV21-1 with TRBJ2-3; the D segment call TRBD2 is taken from the table without a DNA check. TRBV21-1 is a recognized pseudogene. The CDR3 consists of 13 residues. CDR3 amino acids: CASSKVSTDTQYF. The CDR3 DNA sequence: TGTGCCAGCAGCAAAGTAAGCACAGATACGCAGTATTTT.

The rearrangement links TRBV11-3 to TRBJ2-3, with TRBD1 as a possible D gene (5 bases). Trimming shortened V by 5 bases and J by 2 bases, and 11 bases separated the two germline ends. The CDR3 loop spans 14 amino acids. The germline V gene has CDR1 SGHNT and CDR2 YENEEA. CDR3 residues: CASSRGHPTDTQYF. The CDR3 nucleotides read TGTGCCAGCAGCCGAGGACACCCCACAGATACGCAGTATTTT.

The chain carries TRBV7-2 and TRBJ2-3; D may be TRBD2 (6 bases). The germline CDR1 and CDR2 sequences are SGHTA and FQGNSA. This CDR3 has 17 residues. Trimming removed 4 bases at V and 4 bases at J, with 21 bases between. The CDR3 reads CASSSRDSSLPSDTQYF. CDR3 bases: TGTGCCAGCAGCTCCCGGGACTCTAGCCTCCCGTCAGATACGCAGTATTTT.

In its sample, this clone was seen a few times. V usage is TRBV7-9 and J usage is TRBJ1-2; TRBD1 matches 9 bases. Germline V lookup: CDR1 SEHNR, CDR2 FQNEAQ (reference sequence). There are 15 residues in the CDR3. Losses at the gene ends were 5 bases for V and 6 bases for J; bases not matched to a gene: 10. The CDR3 reads CASSRDRASFDGYTF. In nucleotides, the CDR3 is TGTGCCAGCAGCCGGGACAGGGCCTCTTTCGATGGCTACACCTTC.

Only a few counts were recorded for this clone. This chain joins TRBV6-4 and TRBJ2-2, with D possibly being TRBD2 (5 bases). This CDR3 has 14 residues. Trimming took off 6 bases at V and 3 bases at J, with 11 bases between the two ends. The germline V gene encodes CDR1 MRHNA and CDR2 SNTAGT. CDR3 sequence: CASSAERDTGELFF. In DNA, the CDR3 is TGTGCCAGCAGCGCGGAGAGGGACACCGGGGAGCTGTTTTTT.

This chain links TRBV4-1 with TRBJ1-3; D not resolved. The CDR3 runs 13 residues. The germline gives CDR1 MGHRA, CDR2 YSYEKL. The germline V and J ends were trimmed by 3 bases and 2 bases, with 5 bases remaining between them. CDR3 sequence (DNA): TGCGCCAGCAGCCAGGGTGCTGGAAACACCATATATTTT. It translates to CASSQGAGNTIYF.

The chain joins TRBV11-3 to TRBJ2-3, with D perhaps TRBD2 (6 bases). The V gene lost 3 bases and the J gene lost 2 bases, with 27 bases spanning the gap. The CDR3 consists of 20 residues. Per the germline V gene, CDR1 is SGHNT and CDR2 is YENEEA. CDR3 protein: CASSFGGGDFLGSYTDTQYF. Written as DNA, the CDR3 is TGTGCCAGCAGCTTTGGCGGAGGGGACTTCCTAGGCTCCTACACAGATACGCAGTATTTT. The entire variable domain, with the rest obtained from reference TRBV11-3 and TRBJ2-3, is as follows: EAGVVQSPRYKIIEKKQPVAFWCNPISGHNTLYWYLQNLGQGPELLIRYENEEAVDDSQLPKDRFSAERLKGVDSTLKIQPAELGDSAVYLCASSFGGGDFLGSYTDTQYFGPGTRLTVL.

This clone was counted only a few times. This chain uses TRBV9 with TRBJ1-3, with D hard to call. This CDR3 contains 15 residues. Germline V lookup: CDR1 SGDLS, CDR2 YYNGEE. Trimming took off 0 bases at V and 4 bases at J, with 11 bases between the two ends. The CDR3 reads CASSVAEGRGNTIYF. The CDR3 nucleotides are TGTGCCAGCAGCGTAGCGGAGGGTCGGGGAAACACCATATATTTT.

This clone was detected only a few times. This chain links TRBV7-2 with TRBJ2-6; perhaps TRBD1 as D (6 bases). Germline CDR1 reads SGHTA; CDR2 reads FQGNSA. This CDR3 comprises 16 residues. V was clipped by 2 bases and J by 1 base, with 9 bases between them. CDR3 sequence (DNA): TGTGCCAGCAGCTTACTACAGGGATCTGGGGCCAACGTCCTGACTTTC. It is translated as CASSLLQGSGANVLTF.

As to this clone: This likely came from a read error, as a far larger clone is one base away. This chain connects TRBV7-2 to TRBJ2-7; D perhaps matches TRBD1 (5 bases). This CDR3 region has 14 residues. The V gene's germline CDR1 is SGHTA and CDR2 FQGNSA. The CDR3 region has the DNA TGTGCCAGCAGCACCAGACAGAGCTCCCACGAGCAGTACTTC. Translation: CASSTRQSSHEQYF. Combining the CDR3 with reference TRBV7-2 and TRBJ2-7 gives the whole variable domain GAGVSQSPSNKVTEKGKDVELRCDPISGHTALYWYRQSLGQGLEFLIYFQGNSAPDKSGLPSDRFSAERTGGSVSTLTIQRTQQEDSAVYLCASSTRQSSHEQYFGPGTRLTVT.

This clone has more than one count but fewer than ten. The V and J genes are TRBV5-6 and TRBJ2-7; 12 bases are shared with TRBD1. CDR1 and CDR2 from the germline V gene are SGHDT and YYEEEE. CDR3 size: 14 residues. V trimming: 4 bases; J trimming: 5 bases; junction bases outside the gene matches: 4. Written as DNA, the CDR3 is TGTGCCAGCAGCCGGGACAGGGGGCGGGACGAGCAGTACTTC. Translating it yields CASSRDRGRDEQYF.

This clone turned up a few times. This sequence joins TRBV7-8 and TRBJ2-3, with D possibly being TRBD1 (5 bases). Trimming cost V 5 bases and J 2 bases, with 11 bases left between them. This CDR3 is built from 14 residues. Germline V gene data show CDR1 as SGHVS and CDR2 as FQNEAQ. Written as DNA, the CDR3 is TGTGCCAGCAGCCTGGGGCAATTCACAGATACGCAGTATTTT. Its translation is CASSLGQFTDTQYF.

V and J are TRBV19 and TRBJ2-3, with TRBD2 as a possible D gene (5 bases). V was clipped by 4 bases and J by 2 bases, with 16 bases between them. Germline V gene lookup returns CDR1 LNHDA and CDR2 SQIVND (reference sequence). This CDR3 is 16 amino acids long. The DNA for the CDR3 is TGTGCCAGTAGTAGTACTTTTGGGGAGCCCACAGATACGCAGTATTTT. Its translation is CASSSTFGEPTDTQYF.

This clone was detected only a few times. The chain carries TRBV4-3 and TRBJ1-5; D is unclear. The V gene lost 0 bases and the J gene lost 5 bases, with 8 bases spanning the gap. CDR3 length: 14 amino acids. From germline, CDR1 is LGHNA and CDR2 YSLEER. The CDR3 coding sequence is TGCGCCAGCAGCCAAGATAGTGGAGATCAGCCCCAGCATTTT. As protein: CASSQDSGDQPQHF.

This clone showed up many times. V and J are TRBV6-6 and TRBJ1-4; 11 bases are a match to TRBD1. V shed 10 bases and J 5 bases; nucleotides not matched to a gene: 6. Germline assignment: CDR1 MNHNY and CDR2 SVGAGI (reference sequence). The CDR3 totals 14 residues. The CDR3 loop reads CATGQGGRNEKLFF. DNA of the CDR3: TGTGCCACGGGACAGGGGGGACGGAATGAAAAACTGTTTTTT.

This clone was seen ten or more times. The CDR3 DNA reads TGCAGCGTTGATAGCAGGGGTGATGAGCAGTTCTTC. Protein sequence: CSVDSRGDEQFF. The rearrangement links TRBV29-1 to TRBJ2-1, with D possibly matching TRBD1 (6 bases). This CDR3 is built from 12 residues. Deletions cut 3 bases from V and 8 bases from J, with 11 bases between. Per the germline V gene, CDR1 is SQVTM and CDR2 is ANQGSEA.

V gene TRBV7-9 combines with J gene TRBJ2-1; D not certain. This CDR3 region has 14 residues. Looked up from germline, CDR1 is SEHNR and CDR2 is FQNEAQ (reference sequence). Trimming removed 0 bases from V and 2 bases from J, with 5 bases in between. The CDR3 nucleotides are TGTGCCAGCAGCTTAGCACAGACCTACAATGAGCAGTTCTTC. Amino acid sequence: CASSLAQTYNEQFF.